The TCR beta chain described here comes from a study of OX40 agonist ivuxolimab in advanced cancers. Overall study findings and caveats: Antigen specificity was not determined for the expanded peripheral T cells.

Trimming pared 0 bases from V and 7 bases from J, leaving 9 bases between. This CDR3 spans 14 amino acids. From germline, CDR1 is SGHVS and CDR2 FNYEAQ. Points on this clone: Antigen: not known.

Measured with immunoSEQ multiplex PCR; TCRdb has only the in-frame clones, and not every one. Here the sample spans roughly 28,000 clones, about four fifths being singletons. No patient had autoimmune disease or received systemic immunosuppression. The rearrangement links TRBV7-6 to TRBJ2-2, with D perhaps TRBD1 (6 bases). This sequence was found in an adult with an advanced solid tumor such as melanoma, head and neck, liver or kidney cancer. Sequences were derived from CD4+ or CD8+ T cells sorted from blood, sampled in a trial of the OX40 agonist ivuxolimab. In DNA form, the CDR3 reads TGTGCCAGCAGCTTAGCGCCCAGGGGCGGGGAGCTGTTTTTT. Encoded protein: CASSLAPRGGELFF.